These 23 T cell receptor beta chains originate from one sample sequenced in a study of metastatic and nonmetastatic thyroid tumors. TCRdb reassembled clones from the PCR reads with MiXCR. This table has approximately 70,000 clones, about 4% appearing once. None of the patients had undergone any treatment ahead of thyroid surgery. The sample consisted of blood. The receptors stem from a female donor with papillary thyroid cancer or a benign thyroid nodule (not recorded which). Some clones in this sample may be carry-over from other donors' samples.

This clone was seen repeatedly, ten times or more. V usage is TRBV5-1 and J usage is TRBJ2-1; D gene unclear. This CDR3 is 13 amino acids long. Germline assignment: CDR1 SGHRS and CDR2 YFSETQ. The V gene lost 6 bases and the J gene lost 3 bases, with 10 bases spanning the gap. CDR3 protein: CASTFGYYNEQFF. The CDR3, as DNA: TGCGCCAGCACCTTTGGGTACTACAATGAGCAGTTCTTC.

Turning to this clone: A read error may explain this, as a much larger clone is one base away. This sequence joins TRBV2 and TRBJ2-7; the D is unclear. The CDR3 runs 14 residues. Deletions cut 7 bases from V and 5 bases from J, with 18 bases between. Germline CDR1 is SNHLY and CDR2 is FYNNEI. This CDR3 is CASIDKLINNEQYF. The CDR3, as DNA: TGTGCCAGCATCGATAAACTTATAAACAACGAGCAGTACTTC. The complete variable domain, with remaining parts taken from reference TRBV2 and TRBJ2-7, reads EPEVTQTPSHQVTQMGQEVILRCVPISNHLYFYWYRQILGQKVEFLVSFYNNEISEKSEIFDDQFSVERPDGSNFTLKIRSTKLEDSAMYFCASIDKLINNEQYFGPGTRLTVT.

This clone came up many times. The chain carries TRBV12-3 or TRBV12-4 and TRBJ1-5, with D possibly TRBD1 on 5 matching bases. With 5 bases removed from V and 9 bases from J, the gap between germline ends came to 20 bases. This CDR3 has 15 residues. CDR3 coding DNA: TGTGCCAGCAGTAGGGGCGCTGGAGGGTCGCGGCCCCAGCATTTT. This encodes CASSRGAGGSRPQHF.

In regard to this clone: A much larger clone differs by one base, so this may be a read error. V is TRBV6-1 and J is TRBJ2-7, with D possibly being TRBD1 (6 bases). This CDR3 contains 16 residues. Germline V gives CDR1 MNHNS, CDR2 SASEGT. The CDR3 bases are TGTACCAGCAGTGAATTAAGCGACAGAGGGGGCTACGAGCAGTACTTC. It is translated as CTSSELSDRGGYEQYF.

As to this clone: This may stem from a read error, because a much larger clone lies one nucleotide away. This chain links TRBV9 with TRBJ2-3; 8 nucleotides match TRBD2. The V gene's germline CDR1 is SGDLS and CDR2 YYNGEE. The junction had 6 bases not matched to a gene; V was cut back by 2 bases and J by 1 base. This CDR3 is 16 amino acids long. This CDR3 is CASSVYPGGGTDTQYF. CDR3 nucleotide sequence: TGTGCCAGCAGCGTCTACCCGGGGGGGGGCACAGATACGCAGTATTTT.

This clone has ten or more counts. This chain connects TRBV12-3 or TRBV12-4 to TRBJ1-1, with 8 nucleotides matching TRBD1. The V gene end was trimmed by 3 bases and the J gene end by 8 bases; junction bases not matched to a gene: 11. The CDR3 length is 15 residues. The CDR3: CASSLRPQGAGEAFF. In nucleotides, the CDR3 is TGTGCCAGCAGTTTGCGGCCTCAGGGGGCAGGGGAAGCTTTCTTT.

This clone was detected a few times. The chain couples TRBV28 to TRBJ2-7; no firm D call. Germline-derived CDR1 and CDR2 are MDHEN and SYDVKM. The ends were cut back, 4 bases at V and 7 bases at J, with 11 bases in the middle. This CDR3 is 12 amino acids long. CDR3 protein: CASSYPSWEQYF. The CDR3, as DNA: TGTGCCAGCAGTTACCCCTCTTGGGAGCAGTACTTC.

In this sample, this clone turned up once. Being one base from a much bigger clone, this may be a read error. The V and J genes are TRBV18 and TRBJ2-7, with 8 positions matching TRBD2. From germline, CDR1 is KGHSH and CDR2 LQKENI. The CDR3 sequence is 14 residues long. Trimming took 3 bases from V and 3 from J; bases not matched to a gene: 4. CDR3 bases: TGTGCCAGCTCACCGCGAGCGGGAGTCTACGAGCAGTACTTC. Amino acids: CASSPRAGVYEQYF.

This clone was observed at least ten times. The genes are TRBV5-1 and TRBJ2-5; perhaps TRBD1 as D (5 bases). CDR1 is SGHRS and CDR2 is YFSETQ in the germline V gene. The CDR3 spans 14 residues. V dropped 4 bases and J dropped 5 bases, with 15 bases sitting between them. The CDR3 DNA reads as TGCGCCAGCAGCCCCTTTGGACCAGGGGAGACCCAGTACTTC. As protein: CASSPFGPGETQYF.

This clone has a count of ten or more. This chain joins TRBV5-1 and TRBJ2-5; 8 nucleotides align to TRBD1. Germline assignment: CDR1 SGHRS and CDR2 YFSETQ. Trimming removed 4 bases from V and 3 bases from J; junction bases left unmatched: 11. The CDR3 consists of 16 residues. The CDR3 sequence is CASSNPDRAWEETQYF. The CDR3 DNA reads as TGCGCCAGCAGCAACCCGGACAGGGCGTGGGAAGAGACCCAGTACTTC. Together with reference TRBV5-1 and TRBJ2-5, the CDR3 gives the full variable domain: KAGVTQTPRYLIKTRGQQVTLSCSPISGHRSVSWYQQTPGQGLQFLFEYFSETQRNKGNFPGRFSGRQFSNSRSEMNVSTLELGDSALYLCASSNPDRAWEETQYFGPGTRLLVL.

This clone turned up a few times. This sequence may be a read error, since a much larger clone differs from it by one base. This chain connects TRBV20-1 to TRBJ2-5, with TRBD2 matching over 15 bases. CDR3 length: 15 amino acids. Germline CDR1 reads DFQATT; CDR2 reads SNEGSKA (reference sequence). V was pared by 5 bases and J by 5 bases, with 6 bases of the junction left unmatched. The CDR3 spells CSAGWTSGRGETQYF. CDR3 sequence (DNA): TGCAGTGCTGGGTGGACTAGCGGGAGGGGGGAGACCCAGTACTTC.

The chain has TRBV5-6 and TRBJ1-4; no firm D call. The CDR3 consists of 17 residues. Germline V gene sequence: CDR1 SGHDT, CDR2 YYEEEE. The V gene lost 0 bases and the J gene lost 0 bases, with 12 bases spanning the gap. Here the CDR3 reads CASSLGGQSATNEKLFF. The CDR3 region has the DNA TGTGCCAGCAGCTTGGGAGGCCAGAGTGCAACTAATGAAAAACTGTTTTTT. The full variable domain, with the rest looked up from reference TRBV5-6 and TRBJ1-4, is DAGVTQSPTHLIKTRGQQVTLRCSPKSGHDTVSWYQQALGQGPQFIFQYYEEEERQRGNFPDRFSGHQFPNYSSELNVNALLLGDSALYLCASSLGGQSATNEKLFFGSGTQLSVL.

This clone has a handful of counts. The chain carries TRBV7-2 and TRBJ2-2; a possible D gene is TRBD2 (5 bases). V was clipped by 11 bases and J by 5 bases, with 9 bases between them. CDR1 and CDR2 (germline): SGHTA, FQGNSA. The CDR3 is 11 residues long. CDR3 in DNA: TGTGCCTTAGGAGGAACCGGGGAGCTGTTTTTT. It specifies CALGGTGELFF.

There are many counts of this clone. The gene calls are TRBV11-3 and TRBJ2-1, with 10 bases that match TRBD1. This CDR3 is 16 amino acids long. Germline assignment: CDR1 SGHNT and CDR2 YENEEA. With 0 bases clipped from V and 9 bases from J, the junction kept 8 bases outside the gene matches. This CDR3 is CASSLDTGTGDTEQFF. As DNA, the CDR3 is TGTGCCAGCAGCTTAGACACCGGGACAGGGGATACTGAGCAGTTCTTC.

This clone came up a few times. This could be a read error, since a much larger clone is one nucleotide away. The rearrangement uses TRBV7-8 and TRBJ1-6; a possible D gene is TRBD1 (5 bases). Germline assignment: CDR1 SGHVS and CDR2 FQNEAQ. The CDR3 covers 15 residues. The CDR3 DNA reads TGTGCCAGCAGATTAGGGAGGGGAAATAATTCACCCCTCCACTTT. As protein: CASRLGRGNNSPLHF.

With respect to this clone: A read error may produce the germline difference seen at one junction end. The chain joins TRBV28 to TRBJ2-2; 10 bases are shared with TRBD1. Germline CDR1 is MDHEN and CDR2 is SYDVKM. This CDR3 spans 16 amino acids. DNA of the CDR3: TGTGCCAGCAGTTCTAGGGGACAGGGGAACACCGGTGAGCTGTTTTTT. Translation gives CASSSRGQGNTGELFF.

This clone is categorized as medium-sized. The V and J genes are TRBV6-1 and TRBJ2-3, with 7 bases aligning to TRBD2. Germline CDR1 is MNHNS and CDR2 is SASEGT. J gave up 1 base and V 5 bases, and 6 bases lay outside the gene matches. The CDR3 is 15 amino acids. In DNA form, the CDR3 reads TGTGCCAGCAGTAGGGACGCGGGGGGCACAGATACGCAGTATTTT. It specifies CASSRDAGGTDTQYF.

This clone was counted ten times or more. Other nucleotide sequences in the sample specify the same CDR3. This rearrangement joins TRBV19 to TRBJ2-7, with TRBD1 matching over 10 bases. V dropped 6 bases and J dropped 5; count of bases not matched to a gene: 7. The CDR3 consists of 14 residues. CDR1 and CDR2 from the germline V gene are LNHDA and SQIVND (reference sequence). The CDR3 loop is CASRPGTGVHEQYF. In DNA, the CDR3 is TGTGCCAGTAGGCCCGGGACAGGGGTCCACGAGCAGTACTTC.

Ten or more counts support this clone. The chain carries TRBV9 and TRBJ1-6, with unresolved D. The CDR3 is made up of 15 amino acids. V was clipped by 4 bases and J by 9 bases, with 17 bases between them. Germline V gives CDR1 SGDLS, CDR2 YYNGEE. The CDR3 DNA reads as TGTGCCAGCAGCTATAATCCCGGGGAGGGTTCACCCCTCCACTTT. It codes for CASSYNPGEGSPLHF. Drawing the rest from reference TRBV9 and TRBJ1-6, the complete variable domain is DSGVTQTPKHLITATGQRVTLRCSPRSGDLSVYWYQQSLDQGLQFLIQYYNGEERAKGNILERFSAQQFPDLHSELNLSSLELGDSALYFCASSYNPGEGSPLHFGNGTRLTVT.

This clone was counted many times. This rearrangement joins TRBV9 to TRBJ2-7; TRBD1 aligns across 9 bases. J lost 0 bases, V lost 4 bases, and 2 bases had no gene match. Germline V gene data show CDR1 as SGDLS and CDR2 as YYNGEE. The CDR3 is 14 residues long. The chain's CDR3 is CASSMGQGSYEQYF. In DNA, the CDR3 is TGTGCCAGCAGCATGGGACAGGGCTCCTACGAGCAGTACTTC.

This clone was seen ten or more times. This rearrangement joins TRBV6-1 to TRBJ2-1; TRBD2 might be the D (5 bases). The CDR3 is 14 residues long. The germline V gene encodes CDR1 MNHNS and CDR2 SASEGT. V was cut by 5 bases and J by 6 bases, with 14 bases left in between. The CDR3 DNA reads TGTGCCAGCAGTCGAGGGAGTGCTCTCAATGAGCAGTTCTTC. It specifies CASSRGSALNEQFF.

This clone was counted ten times or more. V and J are TRBV7-2 and TRBJ2-7; TRBD1 aligns across 8 bases. Trimming at V came to 5 bases and at J to 1 base, leaving 4 bases not matched to a gene. Germline V gene sequence: CDR1 SGHTA, CDR2 FQGNSA. The CDR3 is made up of 14 amino acids. The CDR3 coding sequence is TGTGCCAGCAGCCCGGACAGGGTTTCCTACGAGCAGTACTTC. This encodes CASSPDRVSYEQYF.

The sample holds many counts of this clone. This sequence joins TRBV30 and TRBJ2-1; the D gene could be TRBD1 or TRBD2 (5 bases each). CDR3 length equals 16 residues. Germline V gene data show CDR1 as GTSNPN and CDR2 as SVGIG (reference sequence). V lost 0 bases, J lost 5 bases, and 17 bases lay in between. CDR3: CAWSVRVRTGHNEQFF. CDR3 nucleotide sequence: TGTGCCTGGAGTGTACGAGTTAGGACGGGGCACAATGAGCAGTTCTTC.